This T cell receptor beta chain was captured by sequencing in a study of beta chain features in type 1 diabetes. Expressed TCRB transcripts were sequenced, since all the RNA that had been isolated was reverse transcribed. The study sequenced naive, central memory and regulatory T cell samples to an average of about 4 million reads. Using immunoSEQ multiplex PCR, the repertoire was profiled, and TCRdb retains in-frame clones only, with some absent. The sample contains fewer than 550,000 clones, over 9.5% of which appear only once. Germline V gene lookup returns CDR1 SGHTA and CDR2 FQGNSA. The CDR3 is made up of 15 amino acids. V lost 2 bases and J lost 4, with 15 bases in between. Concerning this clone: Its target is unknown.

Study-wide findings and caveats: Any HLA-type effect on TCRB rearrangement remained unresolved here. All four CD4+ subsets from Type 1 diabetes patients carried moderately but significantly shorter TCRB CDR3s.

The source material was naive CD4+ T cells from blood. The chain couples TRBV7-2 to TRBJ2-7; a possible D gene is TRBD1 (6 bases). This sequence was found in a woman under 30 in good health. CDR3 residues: CASSLSLGTQYEQYF. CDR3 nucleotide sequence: TGTGCCAGCAGCTTAAGTCTGGGGACACAGTACGAGCAGTACTTC.